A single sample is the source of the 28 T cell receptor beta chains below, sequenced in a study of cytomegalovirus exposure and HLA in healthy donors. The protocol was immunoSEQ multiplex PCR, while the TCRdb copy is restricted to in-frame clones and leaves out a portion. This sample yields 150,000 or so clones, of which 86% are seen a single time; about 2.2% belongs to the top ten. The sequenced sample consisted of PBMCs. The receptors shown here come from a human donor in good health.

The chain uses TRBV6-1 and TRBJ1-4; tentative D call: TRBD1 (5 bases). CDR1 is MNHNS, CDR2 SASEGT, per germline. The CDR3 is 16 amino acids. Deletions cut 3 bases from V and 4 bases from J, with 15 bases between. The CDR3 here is CASSDFLGGGNEKLFF. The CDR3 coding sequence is TGTGCCAGCAGTGATTTTCTCGGGGGTGGTAATGAAAAACTGTTTTTT.

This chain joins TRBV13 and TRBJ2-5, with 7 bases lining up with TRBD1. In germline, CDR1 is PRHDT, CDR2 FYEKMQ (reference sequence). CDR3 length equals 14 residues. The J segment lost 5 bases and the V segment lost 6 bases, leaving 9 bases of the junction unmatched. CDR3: CASSRTGELETQYF. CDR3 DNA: TGTGCCAGCAGTCGTACAGGGGAACTGGAGACCCAGTACTTC.

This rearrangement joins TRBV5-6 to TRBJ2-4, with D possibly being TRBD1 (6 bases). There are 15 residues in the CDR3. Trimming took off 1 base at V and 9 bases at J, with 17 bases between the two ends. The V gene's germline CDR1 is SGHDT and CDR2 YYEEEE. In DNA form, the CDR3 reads TGTGCCAGCAGCTTGCCCGCAGGGGCCCCGGGCATTCAGTACTTC. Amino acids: CASSLPAGAPGIQYF. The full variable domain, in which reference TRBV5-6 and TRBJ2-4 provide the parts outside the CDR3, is DAGVTQSPTHLIKTRGQQVTLRCSPKSGHDTVSWYQQALGQGPQFIFQYYEEEERQRGNFPDRFSGHQFPNYSSELNVNALLLGDSALYLCASSLPAGAPGIQYFGAGTRLSVL.

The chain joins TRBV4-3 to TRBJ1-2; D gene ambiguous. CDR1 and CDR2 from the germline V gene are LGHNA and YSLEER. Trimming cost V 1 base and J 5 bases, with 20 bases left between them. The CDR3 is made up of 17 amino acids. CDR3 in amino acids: CASSQGPRGFTIYGYTF. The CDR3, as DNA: TGCGCCAGCAGCCAAGGGCCACGAGGGTTCACTATATATGGCTACACCTTC.

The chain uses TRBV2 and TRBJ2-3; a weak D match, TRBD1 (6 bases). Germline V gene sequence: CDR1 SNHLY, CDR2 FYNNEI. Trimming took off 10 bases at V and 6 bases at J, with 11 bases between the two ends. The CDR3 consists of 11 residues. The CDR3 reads CATTGWDTQYF. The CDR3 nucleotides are TGTGCCACAACAGGGTGGGATACGCAGTATTTT.

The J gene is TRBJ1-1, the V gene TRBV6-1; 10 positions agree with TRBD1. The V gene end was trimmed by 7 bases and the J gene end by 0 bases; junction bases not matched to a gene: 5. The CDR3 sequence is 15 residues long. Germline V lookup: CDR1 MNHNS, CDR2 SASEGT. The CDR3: CASTGTGAMNTEAFF. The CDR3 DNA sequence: TGTGCCAGCACTGGGACAGGGGCCATGAACACTGAAGCTTTCTTT.

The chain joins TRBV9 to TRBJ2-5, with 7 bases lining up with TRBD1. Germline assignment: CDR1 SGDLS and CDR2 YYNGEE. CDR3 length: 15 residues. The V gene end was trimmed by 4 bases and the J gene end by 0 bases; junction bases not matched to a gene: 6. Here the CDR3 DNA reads TGTGCCAGCAGCTTCTCCGGGACAGACCAAGAGACCCAGTACTTC. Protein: CASSFSGTDQETQYF.

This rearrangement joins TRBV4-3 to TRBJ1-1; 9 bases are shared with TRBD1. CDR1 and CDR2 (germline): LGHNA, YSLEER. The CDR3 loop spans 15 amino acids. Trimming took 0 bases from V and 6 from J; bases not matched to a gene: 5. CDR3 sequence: CASSQDRDREPEAFF. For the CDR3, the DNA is TGCGCCAGCAGCCAAGATCGGGACAGGGAGCCTGAAGCTTTCTTT.

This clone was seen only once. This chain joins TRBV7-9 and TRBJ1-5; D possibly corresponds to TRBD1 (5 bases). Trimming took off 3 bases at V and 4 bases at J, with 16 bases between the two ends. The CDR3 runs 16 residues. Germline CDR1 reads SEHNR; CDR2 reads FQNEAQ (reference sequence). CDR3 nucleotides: TGTGCCAGCAGCTTTTCCGGGACTCAGGCGAATCAGCCCCAGCATTTT. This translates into CASSFSGTQANQPQHF.

The CDR3 nucleotides are TGTGCCAGCTCACCACCGGGACTAGCGGGCCCTTCCTACGAGCAGTACTTC. It encodes CASSPPGLAGPSYEQYF. This chain links TRBV18 with TRBJ2-7, with 12 bases identical to TRBD2. The CDR3 contains 17 residues. V gave up 0 bases and J gave up 1 base; unmatched junction bases: 4. Looked up from germline, CDR1 is KGHSH and CDR2 is LQKENI.

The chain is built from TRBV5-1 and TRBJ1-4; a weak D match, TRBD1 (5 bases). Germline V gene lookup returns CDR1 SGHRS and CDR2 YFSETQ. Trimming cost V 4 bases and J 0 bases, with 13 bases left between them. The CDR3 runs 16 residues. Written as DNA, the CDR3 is TGCGCCAGCAGCGTCGCTGGGGGGGCAACTAATGAAAAACTGTTTTTT. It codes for CASSVAGGATNEKLFF.

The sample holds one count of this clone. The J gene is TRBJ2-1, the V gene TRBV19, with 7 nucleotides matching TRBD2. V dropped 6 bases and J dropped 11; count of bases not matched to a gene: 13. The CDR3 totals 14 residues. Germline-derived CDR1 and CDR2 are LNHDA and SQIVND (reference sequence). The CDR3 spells CASSPSGTNGKQFF. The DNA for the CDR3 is TGTGCCAGTAGCCCCTCGGGGACTAACGGTAAGCAGTTCTTC.

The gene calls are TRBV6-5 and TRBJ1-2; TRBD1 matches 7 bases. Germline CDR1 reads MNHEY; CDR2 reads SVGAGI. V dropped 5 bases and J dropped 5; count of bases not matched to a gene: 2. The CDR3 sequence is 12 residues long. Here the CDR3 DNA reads TGTGCCAGCAGTAGACAGGGATATGGCTACACCTTC. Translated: CASSRQGYGYTF.

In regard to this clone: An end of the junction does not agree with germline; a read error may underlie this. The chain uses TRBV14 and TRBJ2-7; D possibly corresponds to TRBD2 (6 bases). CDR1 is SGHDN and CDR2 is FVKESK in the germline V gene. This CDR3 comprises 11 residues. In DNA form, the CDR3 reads TGTGCCAGCAGCCAGGGAGGACGGACGATCTTC. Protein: CASSQGGRTIF.

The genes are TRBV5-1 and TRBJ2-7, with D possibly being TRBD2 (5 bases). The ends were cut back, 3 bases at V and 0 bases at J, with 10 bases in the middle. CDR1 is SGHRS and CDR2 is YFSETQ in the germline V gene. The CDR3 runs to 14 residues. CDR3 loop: CASSSERRSYEQYF. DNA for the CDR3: TGCGCCAGCAGCTCAGAGCGGCGCTCCTACGAGCAGTACTTC.

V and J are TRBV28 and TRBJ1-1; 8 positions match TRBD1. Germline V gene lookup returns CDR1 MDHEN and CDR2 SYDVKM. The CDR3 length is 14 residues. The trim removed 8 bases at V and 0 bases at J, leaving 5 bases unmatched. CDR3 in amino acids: CASQGAHLNTEAFF. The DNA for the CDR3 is TGTGCCAGCCAGGGGGCTCACTTGAACACTGAAGCTTTCTTT.

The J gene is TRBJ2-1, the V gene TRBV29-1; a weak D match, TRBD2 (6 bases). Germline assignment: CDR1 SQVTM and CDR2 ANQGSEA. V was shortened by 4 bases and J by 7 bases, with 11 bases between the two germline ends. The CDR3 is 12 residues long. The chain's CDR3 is CSVVRGSNEQFF. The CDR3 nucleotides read TGCAGCGTTGTTCGGGGGAGTAATGAGCAGTTCTTC.

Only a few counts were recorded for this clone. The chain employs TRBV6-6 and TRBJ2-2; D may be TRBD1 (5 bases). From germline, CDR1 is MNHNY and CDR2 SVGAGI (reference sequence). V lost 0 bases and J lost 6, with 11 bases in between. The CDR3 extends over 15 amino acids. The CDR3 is CASSYSRPGSGELFF. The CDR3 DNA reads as TGTGCCAGCAGTTACTCGCGTCCAGGGTCCGGGGAGCTGTTTTTT.

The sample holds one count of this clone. The chain's CDR3 is CASSLRLAGGPARHEQFF. CDR3 DNA sequence: TGTGCCAGCAGCTTAAGACTAGCGGGGGGCCCCGCTCGGCATGAGCAGTTCTTC. The rearrangement joins TRBV7-2 to TRBJ2-1, with TRBD2 matching 13 bases. CDR3 length equals 18 residues. The germline gives CDR1 SGHTA, CDR2 FQGNSA. V lost 2 bases to trimming and J lost 8 bases; unmatched junction nucleotides: 12.

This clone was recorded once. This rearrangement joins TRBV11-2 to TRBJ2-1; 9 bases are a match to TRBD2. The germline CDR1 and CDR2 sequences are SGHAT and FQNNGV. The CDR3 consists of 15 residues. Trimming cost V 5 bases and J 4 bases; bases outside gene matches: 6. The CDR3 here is CASSLSSGTYNEQFF. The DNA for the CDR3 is TGTGCCAGCAGCCTCTCTAGCGGGACTTACAATGAGCAGTTCTTC.

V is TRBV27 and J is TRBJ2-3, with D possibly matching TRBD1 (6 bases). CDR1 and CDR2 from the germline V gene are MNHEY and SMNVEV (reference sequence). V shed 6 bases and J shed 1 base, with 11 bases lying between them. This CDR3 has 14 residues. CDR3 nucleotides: TGTGCCAGCAGAATACAGGGTGGCACAGATACGCAGTATTTT. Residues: CASRIQGGTDTQYF.

This CDR3 is CASSSDRGDWYGNQPQHF. In DNA form, the CDR3 reads TGTGCCAGCAGCTCGGACAGGGGTGACTGGTACGGCAATCAGCCCCAGCATTTT. This chain uses TRBV2 with TRBJ1-5; 9 bases fit TRBD1. Germline loops: CDR1 SNHLY, CDR2 FYNNEI. After removal of 6 bases from V and 2 bases from J, the junction contained 14 bases not matched to a gene. This CDR3 has 18 residues.

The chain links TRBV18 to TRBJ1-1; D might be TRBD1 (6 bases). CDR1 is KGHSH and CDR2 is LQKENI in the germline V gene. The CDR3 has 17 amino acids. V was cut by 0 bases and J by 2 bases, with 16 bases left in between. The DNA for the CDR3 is TGTGCCAGCTCACCACCCAACACCGGGACAACCAACACTGAAGCTTTCTTT. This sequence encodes CASSPPNTGTTNTEAFF.

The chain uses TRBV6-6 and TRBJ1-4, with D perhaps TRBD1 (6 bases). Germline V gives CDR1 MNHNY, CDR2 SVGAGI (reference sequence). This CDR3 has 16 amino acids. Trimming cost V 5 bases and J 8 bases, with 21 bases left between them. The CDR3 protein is CASSTGLREVEEKLFF. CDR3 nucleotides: TGTGCCAGCAGTACAGGGCTCCGGGAGGTAGAAGAAAAACTGTTTTTT.

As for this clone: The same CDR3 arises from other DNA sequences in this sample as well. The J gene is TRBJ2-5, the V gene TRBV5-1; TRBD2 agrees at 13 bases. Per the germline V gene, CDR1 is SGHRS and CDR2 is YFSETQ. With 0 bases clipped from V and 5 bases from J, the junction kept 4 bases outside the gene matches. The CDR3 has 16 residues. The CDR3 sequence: CASSLGLAGGLETQYF. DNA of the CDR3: TGCGCCAGCAGCTTGGGACTAGCGGGGGGCCTGGAGACCCAGTACTTC.

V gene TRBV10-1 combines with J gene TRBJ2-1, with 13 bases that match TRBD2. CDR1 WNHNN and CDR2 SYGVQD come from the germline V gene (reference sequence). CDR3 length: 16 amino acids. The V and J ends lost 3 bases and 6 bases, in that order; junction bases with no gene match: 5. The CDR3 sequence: CASSDPGTSGTNEQFF. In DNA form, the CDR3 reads TGCGCCAGCAGTGACCCCGGGACTAGCGGGACCAATGAGCAGTTCTTC.

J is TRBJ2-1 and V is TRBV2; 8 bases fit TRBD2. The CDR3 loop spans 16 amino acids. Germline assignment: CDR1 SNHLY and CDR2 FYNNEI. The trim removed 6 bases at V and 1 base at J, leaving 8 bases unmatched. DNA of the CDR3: TGTGCCAGCAGACACCTTAGCGGGAAATCCTACAATGAGCAGTTCTTC. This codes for CASRHLSGKSYNEQFF.

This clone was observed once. The CDR3 here is CASSFTGAGANVLTF. Here the CDR3 DNA reads TGTGCCAGCAGTTTTACAGGGGCCGGGGCCAACGTCCTGACTTTC. The rearrangement joins TRBV28 to TRBJ2-6, with 7 positions matching TRBD1. CDR1 and CDR2 from the germline V gene are MDHEN and SYDVKM. The CDR3 has 15 amino acids. V lost 3 bases, J lost 4 bases, and 3 bases stayed unmatched.